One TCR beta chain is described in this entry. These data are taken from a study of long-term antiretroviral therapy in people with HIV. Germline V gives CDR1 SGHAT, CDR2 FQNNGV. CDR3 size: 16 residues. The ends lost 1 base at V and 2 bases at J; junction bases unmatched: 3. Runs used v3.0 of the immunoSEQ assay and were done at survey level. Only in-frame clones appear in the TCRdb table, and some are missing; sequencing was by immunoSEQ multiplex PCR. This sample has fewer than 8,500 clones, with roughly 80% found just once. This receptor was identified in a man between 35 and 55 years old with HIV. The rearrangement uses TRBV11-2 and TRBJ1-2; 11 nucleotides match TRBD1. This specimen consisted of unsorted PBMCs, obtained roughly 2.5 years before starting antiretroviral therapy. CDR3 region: CASSLGTGGANYGYTF. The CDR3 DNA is TGTGCCAGCAGCTTAGGGACAGGGGGCGCGAACTATGGCTACACCTTC.